This T cell receptor beta chain emerged from a study of OX40 agonist ivuxolimab in advanced cancers. Findings and caveats of the study: With doses of 0.1-3.0 mg/kg, partial responders showed among the lowest clonal expansion.

Autoimmune disease history or systemic immunosuppression was exclusionary. This clone was observed a handful of times. The antigen is unknown. Produced via immunoSEQ multiplex PCR; TCRdb's table is partial and in-frame only. This table has some 13,000 clones, over 75% appearing once. Sequencing was performed on CD4+ or CD8+ T cells sorted from blood, taken in a trial of the OX40 agonist ivuxolimab. This receptor was obtained from an adult with an advanced solid tumor such as melanoma, head and neck, liver or kidney cancer.

The CDR3, as DNA: TGTGCCAGCAGAGGACTAGAACGATACGAGCAGTACTTC. Its protein is CASRGLERYEQYF. The chain recombines TRBV6-6 with TRBJ2-7, with 7 bases fitting TRBD2. Germline trimming cut 6 bases from V and 4 bases from J; bases unmatched to any gene: 6. CDR1 and CDR2 from the germline V gene are MNHNY and SVGAGI (reference sequence). This CDR3 is 13 amino acids long.